These 15 T cell receptor beta chains were all obtained from the same sample, sequenced in a study of blood T cell repertoires in COVID-19. Measured with immunoSEQ multiplex PCR; TCRdb has only the in-frame clones, and not every one. Of about 200,000 clones listed, under 90% are singletons. Sequenced input: peripheral blood. These receptors came from a woman of 80 years or more with COVID-19, enrolled during active disease.

The chain combines TRBV7-9 with TRBJ2-1, with 9 bases that match TRBD2. Per germline, CDR1 SEHNR and CDR2 FQNEAQ (reference sequence). The CDR3 is 16 residues long. V trimming: 2 bases; J trimming: 4 bases; junction bases outside the gene matches: 6. The DNA of the CDR3 is TGTGCCAGCAGCTTACTGCCCAGCGGGGGGTACAATGAGCAGTTCTTC. This sequence encodes CASSLLPSGGYNEQFF. The whole variable domain, filled in from reference TRBV7-9 and TRBJ2-1, reads DTGVSQNPRHKITKRGQNVTFRCDPISEHNRLYWYRQTLGQGPEFLTYFQNEAQLEKSRLLSDRFSAERPKGSFSTLEIQRTEQGDSAMYLCASSLLPSGGYNEQFFGPGTRLTVL.

This chain uses TRBV29-1 with TRBJ1-1; unclear D gene. The CDR3 runs 12 residues. Per the germline V gene, CDR1 is SQVTM and CDR2 is ANQGSEA. Trimming pared 3 bases from V and 1 base from J, leaving 6 bases between. In DNA form, the CDR3 reads TGCAGCGTTGACCTAGGGAACACTGAAGCTTTCTTT. Translating it yields CSVDLGNTEAFF.

The V gene is TRBV18, the J gene TRBJ1-4; a possible D gene is TRBD1 (5 bases). V lost 1 base to trimming and J lost 5 bases, with 5 bases between them. The germline V gene encodes CDR1 KGHSH and CDR2 LQKENI. This CDR3 is built from 13 residues. The CDR3 DNA reads TGTGCCAGCTCACCACAGGGGAATGAAAAACTGTTTTTT. Amino acids: CASSPQGNEKLFF.

This rearrangement joins TRBV7-2 to TRBJ1-2, with D possibly matching TRBD1 (5 bases). V lost 5 bases and J 4 bases, leaving 17 bases between the germline ends. Germline loops: CDR1 SGHTA, CDR2 FQGNSA. CDR3 length equals 15 residues. The CDR3 region has the DNA TGTGCCAGCAGCCCTTATGGGGCAGGGCGCTATGGCTACACCTTC. Translated, it gives CASSPYGAGRYGYTF.

The chain has TRBV4-2 and TRBJ2-1; the match to TRBD1 covers 8 bases. Germline values: CDR1 LGHNA, CDR2 YNFKEQ. The CDR3 covers 14 residues. V shed 4 bases and J 6 bases; nucleotides not matched to a gene: 5. Here the CDR3 reads CASSPADRANEQFF. CDR3 in DNA: TGTGCCAGCAGCCCAGCGGACAGGGCCAATGAGCAGTTCTTC.

The rearrangement uses TRBV7-6 and TRBJ2-6; D possibly corresponds to TRBD1 (6 bases). This CDR3 spans 17 amino acids. Looked up from germline, CDR1 is SGHVS and CDR2 is FNYEAQ. Trimming took 4 bases from V and 1 from J, leaving 14 bases between them. The CDR3 spells CASSWEAQGSGANVLTF. In DNA form, the CDR3 reads TGTGCCAGCAGCTGGGAAGCTCAGGGGTCTGGGGCCAACGTCCTGACTTTC. Combining the CDR3 with reference TRBV7-6 and TRBJ2-6 gives the whole variable domain GAGVSQSPRYKVTKRGQDVALRCDPISGHVSLYWYRQALGQGPEFLTYFNYEAQQDKSGLPNDRFSAERPEGSISTLTIQRTEQRDSAMYRCASSWEAQGSGANVLTFGAGSRLTVL.

Notes on this clone: Other DNA sequences in this specimen translate into the identical CDR3. The chain couples TRBV9 to TRBJ2-7; the match to TRBD1 covers 10 bases. The V and J ends lost 0 bases and 4 bases, in that order; junction bases with no gene match: 1. The CDR3 has 14 amino acids. CDR1 SGDLS and CDR2 YYNGEE come from the germline V gene. CDR3 residues: CASSVGQGAYEQYF. The CDR3 DNA reads TGTGCCAGCAGCGTAGGACAGGGGGCGTACGAGCAGTACTTC.

V and J are TRBV3-1 (or the pseudogene TRBV3-2) and TRBJ1-6; maybe TRBD1 (5 bases). V lost 2 bases, J lost 9 bases, and 11 bases lay in between. The CDR3 contains 14 residues. Per the germline V gene, CDR1 is LGHDT and CDR2 is YNNKEL (reference sequence). The CDR3 loop reads CASSQNRQGSPLHF. The CDR3 DNA reads TGTGCCAGCAGCCAAAATAGGCAGGGTTCACCCCTCCACTTT.

The rearrangement links TRBV25-1 to TRBJ1-6; D remains ambiguous. The CDR3 runs to 16 residues. The V end lost 5 bases, the J end lost 6 bases, and 17 bases lay between the germline ends. CDR1 and CDR2 from the germline V gene are MGHDK and SYGVNS. The chain's CDR3 is CASSPLGRGINSPLHF. CDR3 coding DNA: TGTGCCAGCAGTCCGCTAGGGAGAGGAATTAATTCACCCCTCCACTTT.

Of note for this clone: The same CDR3 is also encoded by other DNA sequences in this sample. The CDR3 sequence: CASSLRGGGYTF. The CDR3 DNA reads TGTGCCAGCAGCCTCCGGGGTGGGGGCTACACCTTC. This chain uses TRBV3-1 (or the pseudogene TRBV3-2) with TRBJ1-2; D gene ambiguous. The CDR3 totals 12 residues. The V gene lost 4 bases and the J gene lost 8 bases, with 11 bases spanning the gap. The germline gives CDR1 LGHDT, CDR2 YNNKEL (reference sequence).

CDR3 DNA sequence: TGCGCCAGCAAGTCTCAGGGAATGAACACTGAAGCTTTCTTT. Translating it yields CASKSQGMNTEAFF. The chain combines TRBV10-2 with TRBJ1-1; possibly TRBD1 for D (5 bases). Per the germline V gene, CDR1 is WSHSY and CDR2 is SAAADI. V was trimmed by 7 bases and J by 0 bases, leaving 12 bases between them. The CDR3 runs 14 residues.

CDR3 loop: CASSLFGELMNTEAFF. The DNA of the CDR3 is TGCGCCAGCAGCTTATTCGGGGAACTGATGAACACTGAAGCTTTCTTT. The chain combines TRBV5-1 with TRBJ1-1; D unresolved. This CDR3 comprises 16 residues. V was pared by 2 bases and J by 0 bases, with 14 bases between. Looked up from germline, CDR1 is SGHRS and CDR2 is YFSETQ. The full variable domain, rest sourced from reference TRBV5-1 and TRBJ1-1, is KAGVTQTPRYLIKTRGQQVTLSCSPISGHRSVSWYQQTPGQGLQFLFEYFSETQRNKGNFPGRFSGRQFSNSRSEMNVSTLELGDSALYLCASSLFGELMNTEAFFGQGTRLTVV.

The V gene is TRBV3-1 (or the pseudogene TRBV3-2), the J gene TRBJ1-4; 7 bases fit TRBD1. V shed 2 bases, J shed 5 bases, and the junction held 8 bases outside the gene matches. Germline CDR1 and CDR2: LGHDT and YNNKEL (reference sequence). The CDR3 has 16 residues. CDR3 loop: CASSQSSGTANEKLFF. CDR3 in DNA: TGTGCCAGCAGCCAAAGTTCCGGGACAGCAAATGAAAAACTGTTTTTT.

A few counts support this clone. V is TRBV15 and J is TRBJ2-2; tentative D call: TRBD1 (5 bases). Germline values: CDR1 LNHNV, CDR2 YYDKDF (reference sequence). V lost 3 bases, J lost 3 bases, and 11 bases lay in between. The CDR3 runs to 15 residues. For the CDR3, the DNA is TGTGCCACCAGCAGGGACATTCCCGACACCGGGGAGCTGTTTTTT. It specifies CATSRDIPDTGELFF.

The rearrangement links TRBV19 to TRBJ2-3; 11 nucleotides match TRBD2. Trimming at V came to 6 bases and at J to 5 bases, leaving 10 bases not matched to a gene. CDR1 is LNHDA, CDR2 SQIVND, per germline (reference sequence). The length of the CDR3 is 16 residues. CDR3 nucleotides: TGTGCCAGTAGCGACGGGGCTAGCGGGGGGAAAGATACGCAGTATTTT. It codes for CASSDGASGGKDTQYF.